These 31 T cell receptor beta chains share one sample of origin, sequenced in a study of blood T cell repertoires in COVID-19. Here immunoSEQ multiplex PCR was the method, and the copy in TCRdb shows in-frame clones only, minus some. Of 300,000 to 400,000 clones listed, more than 85% are singletons. The specimen sequenced was peripheral blood. The receptors were sampled from a human donor in a cohort sampled during active COVID-19.

This sequence joins TRBV5-1 and TRBJ2-5; the match to TRBD2 covers 8 bases. The CDR3 has 14 amino acids. J was trimmed by 7 bases and V by 0 bases; bases with no gene match: 5. Germline V CDR1 and CDR2: SGHRS, YFSETQ. CDR3 DNA sequence: TGCGCCAGCAGCTTGGCCAGACGGGAGGGGACCCAGTACTTC. It codes for CASSLARREGTQYF.

Regarding this clone: This CDR3 is also generated by other DNA sequences in the sample. The chain links TRBV7-2 to TRBJ2-1, with TRBD2 as a possible D gene (5 bases). Germline loops: CDR1 SGHTA, CDR2 FQGNSA. CDR3 length: 12 amino acids. V was cut by 3 bases and J by 10 bases, with 10 bases left in between. The CDR3: CASSLPPGEQFF. In DNA form, the CDR3 reads TGTGCCAGCAGCTTGCCCCCGGGGGAGCAGTTCTTC.

The chain links TRBV5-8 to TRBJ2-2; 7 bases map to TRBD1. This CDR3 has 18 amino acids. The junction had 15 bases not matched to a gene; V was cut back by 5 bases and J by 2 bases. Germline V lookup: CDR1 SGHTS, CDR2 YDEGEE. The CDR3 region has the DNA TGTGCCAGCAGTAAAAACCCGGTTTGGGACAGTAACACCGGGGAGCTGTTTTTT. Translating gives CASSKNPVWDSNTGELFF.

This clone was found once. This chain joins TRBV3-1 (or the pseudogene TRBV3-2) and TRBJ2-1; 9 bases fit TRBD2. Germline loops: CDR1 LGHDT, CDR2 YNNKEL (reference sequence). Losses at the gene ends were 3 bases for V and 7 bases for J; bases not matched to a gene: 4. The CDR3 runs 14 residues. CDR3 DNA sequence: TGTGCCAGCAGCCAGGCAGCGGGAGGAAATGAGCAGTTCTTC. The encoded protein is CASSQAAGGNEQFF.

Judged by abundance, this clone is medium-sized. This chain joins TRBV30 and TRBJ2-1; D might be TRBD1 (6 bases). Germline CDR1 GTSNPN, CDR2 SVGIG (reference sequence). V dropped 3 bases and J dropped 13 bases, with 16 bases sitting between them. CDR3 length equals 12 residues. The CDR3 loop is CAWRAGPGGQFF. The CDR3 DNA follows: TGTGCCTGGAGGGCCGGGCCTGGGGGCCAGTTCTTC.

This clone was seen at least ten times. The chain carries TRBV5-1 and TRBJ2-1; TRBD1 is a possible D gene (5 bases). V lost 0 bases and J 1 base, leaving 8 bases between the germline ends. Germline loops: CDR1 SGHRS, CDR2 YFSETQ. This CDR3 has 15 amino acids. This chain's CDR3 is CASSLVRQSYNEQFF. As DNA, the CDR3 is TGCGCCAGCAGCTTGGTACGACAGTCCTACAATGAGCAGTTCTTC.

V usage is TRBV19 and J usage is TRBJ2-2; 7 nucleotides line up with TRBD1. CDR1 is LNHDA and CDR2 is SQIVND in the germline V gene (reference sequence). V shed 5 bases, J shed 2 bases, and the junction held 8 bases outside the gene matches. The CDR3 covers 16 residues. Here the CDR3 DNA reads TGTGCCAGTAGTCGACCGGGACAGTTAAACACCGGGGAGCTGTTTTTT. Translation gives CASSRPGQLNTGELFF.

The rearrangement links TRBV18 to TRBJ1-5; no clear D. Germline CDR1 and CDR2: KGHSH and LQKENI. The CDR3 spans 13 residues. Trimming pared 2 bases from V and 11 bases from J, leaving 13 bases between. CDR3 protein: CASSPSRDGSQHF. CDR3 in DNA: TGTGCCAGCTCACCATCGCGAGACGGGTCCCAGCATTTT.

In its sample, this clone was seen a few times. The rearrangement uses TRBV10-3 and TRBJ1-5; a possible D gene is TRBD1 (6 bases). CDR1 is ENHRY, CDR2 SYGVKD, per germline. CDR3 length: 13 residues. V lost 6 bases to trimming and J lost 5 bases, with 11 bases between them. The CDR3 DNA sequence: TGTGCCATCAGAAGGACAGAGGATCAGCCCCAGCATTTT. Amino acids: CAIRRTEDQPQHF.

This clone has only a few counts. The J gene is TRBJ1-3, the V gene TRBV6-5; possibly TRBD1 for D (6 bases). The CDR3 has 15 amino acids. Germline lookup yields CDR1 MNHEY and CDR2 SVGAGI. The V end was cut by 8 bases, the J end by 0 bases, with 14 bases between. The CDR3 nucleotides read TGTGCCAGCGACGAGCCGACAGGCTCTGGAAACACCATATATTTT. Amino acid sequence: CASDEPTGSGNTIYF.

This clone appeared a single time. The V call is TRBV21-1, the J call TRBJ2-1; the table's D call, TRBD2, was not checked against the DNA. TRBV21-1 is a documented pseudogene. The CDR3 runs 16 residues. Here the CDR3 reads CASSKTGGSSYNEQFF. The CDR3 DNA reads as TGTGCCAGCAGCAAAACTGGCGGGAGCTCCTACAATGAGCAGTTCTTC.

The chain recombines TRBV28 with TRBJ2-3, with 14 bases fitting TRBD2. The CDR3 is 17 residues long. Germline-derived CDR1 and CDR2 are MDHEN and SYDVKM. J was trimmed by 6 bases and V by 5 bases; bases with no gene match: 10. DNA for the CDR3: TGTGCCAGCAGTCACTCCGGGACTAGCGGGGGCCGGGATACGCAGTATTTT. Translated, it gives CASSHSGTSGGRDTQYF. Supplemented by reference TRBV28 and TRBJ2-3, the full variable domain reads DVKVTQSSRYLVKRTGEKVFLECVQDMDHENMFWYRQDPGLGLRLIYFSYDVKMKEKGDIPEGYSVSREKKERFSLILESASTNQTSMYLCASSHSGTSGGRDTQYFGPGTRLTVL.

This sequence joins TRBV28 and TRBJ1-2; D remains unclear. V lost 6 bases to trimming and J lost 0 bases, with 5 bases between them. The CDR3 has 12 residues. From germline, CDR1 is MDHEN and CDR2 SYDVKM. The CDR3 DNA reads as TGTGCCAGCAGGATAGCTAACTATGGCTACACCTTC. It encodes CASRIANYGYTF.

V and J are TRBV5-6 and TRBJ1-2; 7 nucleotides align to TRBD1. There are 13 residues in the CDR3. From germline, CDR1 is SGHDT and CDR2 YYEEEE. Losses at the gene ends were 0 bases for V and 6 bases for J; bases not matched to a gene: 2. The CDR3 spells CASSLAQGDGYTF. The DNA of the CDR3 is TGTGCCAGCAGCTTGGCCCAGGGGGATGGCTACACCTTC.

The chain is built from TRBV7-2 and TRBJ2-1, with a possible D match to TRBD2 (6 bases). This CDR3 is built from 15 residues. Germline lookup yields CDR1 SGHTA and CDR2 FQGNSA. V was shortened by 1 base and J by 4 bases, with 11 bases between the two germline ends. CDR3 nucleotides: TGTGCCAGCAGCTTAGGTGGGAGGCGTTACAATGAGCAGTTCTTC. Its protein is CASSLGGRRYNEQFF. The whole variable domain, filled in from reference TRBV7-2 and TRBJ2-1, reads GAGVSQSPSNKVTEKGKDVELRCDPISGHTALYWYRQSLGQGLEFLIYFQGNSAPDKSGLPSDRFSAERTGGSVSTLTIQRTQQEDSAVYLCASSLGGRRYNEQFFGPGTRLTVL.

This chain joins TRBV3-1 (or the pseudogene TRBV3-2) and TRBJ2-3, with D possibly matching TRBD2 (6 bases). Trimming cost V 0 bases and J 2 bases, with 18 bases left between them. The length of the CDR3 is 18 residues. Per germline, CDR1 LGHDT and CDR2 YNNKEL (reference sequence). CDR3 bases: TGTGCCAGCAGCCAAGATCCCTACCCTGCTAGCGTCACAGATACGCAGTATTTT. Residues: CASSQDPYPASVTDTQYF.

This clone was seen only a few times. This rearrangement joins TRBV29-1 to TRBJ2-1; TRBD2 matches at 13 bases. Germline CDR1 and CDR2: SQVTM and ANQGSEA. After removal of 4 bases from V and 9 bases from J, the junction contained 6 bases not matched to a gene. The CDR3 has 14 amino acids. The CDR3 region is CSVGLAGGQGEQFF. In DNA form, the CDR3 reads TGCAGCGTTGGACTAGCGGGAGGTCAAGGTGAGCAGTTCTTC.

The V and J genes are TRBV6-5 and TRBJ2-5; D uncertain. Germline CDR1 is MNHEY and CDR2 is SVGAGI. CDR3 length: 12 amino acids. Trimming removed 6 bases at V and 5 bases at J, with 10 bases between. CDR3 amino acids: CASSPPEETQYF. The DNA of the CDR3 is TGTGCCAGCAGCCCCCCGGAGGAGACCCAGTACTTC.

The rearrangement links TRBV6-5 to TRBJ2-5; 8 nucleotides align to TRBD1. CDR1 is MNHEY, CDR2 SVGAGI, per germline. J gave up 4 bases and V 6 bases, and 7 bases lay outside the gene matches. CDR3 length: 14 amino acids. The CDR3 is CASRWTGKGETQYF. The CDR3 nucleotides are TGTGCCAGCAGATGGACAGGGAAGGGAGAGACCCAGTACTTC.

The rearrangement links TRBV19 to TRBJ2-1; maybe TRBD1 (7 bases). The V and J ends lost 3 bases and 3 bases respectively, with 12 bases between them. The CDR3 has 15 residues. The germline gives CDR1 LNHDA, CDR2 SQIVND (reference sequence). The CDR3 here is CASSITRDSYNEQFF. CDR3 DNA sequence: TGTGCCAGTAGTATCACGCGGGACAGCTACAATGAGCAGTTCTTC. Based on the CDR3 plus reference TRBV19 and TRBJ2-1, the full variable domain is DGGITQSPKYLFRKEGQNVTLSCEQNLNHDAMYWYRQDPGQGLRLIYYSQIVNDFQKGDIAEGYSVSREKKESFPLTVTSAQKNPTAFYLCASSITRDSYNEQFFGPGTRLTVL.

The chain uses TRBV6-6 and TRBJ1-2; the match to TRBD1 covers 7 bases. After removal of 5 bases from V and 2 bases from J, the junction contained 8 bases not matched to a gene. The CDR3 has 15 residues. In germline, CDR1 is MNHNY, CDR2 SVGAGI (reference sequence). This CDR3 is CASSDRDPSNYGYTF. CDR3 bases: TGTGCCAGCAGTGACAGGGACCCCTCCAACTATGGCTACACCTTC.

The chain uses TRBV2 and TRBJ1-5; a possible D gene is TRBD1 (6 bases). Germline-derived CDR1 and CDR2 are SNHLY and FYNNEI. V lost 6 bases to trimming and J lost 6 bases, with 21 bases between them. The CDR3 has 16 amino acids. The CDR3 loop is CASRGPGRGTGQPQHF. CDR3 DNA: TGTGCCAGCAGAGGACCCGGGAGGGGGACCGGTCAGCCCCAGCATTTT.

The chain is built from TRBV5-1 and TRBJ2-2, with 10 bases fitting TRBD1. The CDR3 contains 15 residues. Germline V gene lookup returns CDR1 SGHRS and CDR2 YFSETQ. The junction had 4 bases not matched to a gene; V was cut back by 7 bases and J by 1 base. CDR3 protein: CASERTGGNTGELFF. CDR3 nucleotides: TGCGCCAGCGAAAGGACAGGGGGGAACACCGGGGAGCTGTTTTTT.

The V call is TRBV27, the J call TRBJ1-2; 9 bases align to TRBD1. Germline-derived CDR1 and CDR2 are MNHEY and SMNVEV (reference sequence). The V gene end was trimmed by 5 bases and the J gene end by 6 bases; junction bases not matched to a gene: 7. The CDR3 has 14 amino acids. Here the CDR3 reads CASSQQGAYDGYTF. CDR3 sequence (DNA): TGTGCCAGCAGTCAACAGGGGGCTTACGATGGCTACACCTTC.

This chain links TRBV6-5 with TRBJ1-4; D possibly corresponds to TRBD1 (5 bases). Germline CDR1 is MNHEY and CDR2 is SVGAGI. This CDR3 region has 13 residues. The V and J ends lost 9 bases and 8 bases respectively, with 16 bases between them. The DNA of the CDR3 is TGTGCCAGGGGGGGAAGGGGCAGAGAAAAACTGTTTTTT. This translates into CARGGRGREKLFF.

This sequence joins TRBV4-2 and TRBJ2-3; TRBD2 is a possible D gene (6 bases). V lost 0 bases and J lost 0, with 16 bases in between. Germline loops: CDR1 LGHNA, CDR2 YNFKEQ. This CDR3 spans 18 amino acids. CDR3 residues: CASSQEQLARISTDTQYF. The CDR3 nucleotides read TGTGCCAGCAGCCAAGAACAGCTAGCGAGAATAAGCACAGATACGCAGTATTTT.

DNA of the CDR3: TGCAGCGTTGGGCTAGCGGGAGGGGAGCAGTACTTC. Protein: CSVGLAGGEQYF. The chain joins TRBV29-1 to TRBJ2-7, with 12 bases fitting TRBD2. After removal of 4 bases from V and 7 bases from J, the junction contained 2 bases not matched to a gene. The CDR3 is made up of 12 amino acids. Germline CDR1 SQVTM, CDR2 ANQGSEA.

The V gene is TRBV5-1, the J gene TRBJ2-1; no firm D call. The V end was cut by 2 bases, the J end by 5 bases, with 8 bases between. Germline loops: CDR1 SGHRS, CDR2 YFSETQ. This CDR3 contains 13 residues. The CDR3 DNA reads TGCGCCAGCAGCTTCCGGCAGGACAATGAGCAGTTCTTC. It encodes CASSFRQDNEQFF.

The rearrangement joins TRBV5-1 to TRBJ2-3, with a possible D match to TRBD2 (6 bases). This CDR3 spans 15 amino acids. The germline V and J ends were trimmed by 3 bases and 2 bases, with 13 bases remaining between them. CDR1 and CDR2 (germline): SGHRS, YFSETQ. CDR3 sequence reads: CASSWGDRDTDTQYF. The CDR3, as DNA: TGCGCCAGCAGCTGGGGGGACCGGGACACAGATACGCAGTATTTT.

The rearrangement uses TRBV3-1 (or the pseudogene TRBV3-2) and TRBJ2-5, with 14 bases lining up with TRBD2. From germline, CDR1 is LGHDT and CDR2 YNNKEL (reference sequence). The junction had 5 bases not matched to a gene; V was cut back by 0 bases and J by 5 bases. The CDR3 is 17 amino acids. The CDR3 reads CASSQEGLAGVMETQYF. The CDR3 DNA sequence: TGTGCCAGCAGCCAAGAGGGACTAGCGGGAGTAATGGAGACCCAGTACTTC.

The chain recombines TRBV4-2 with TRBJ2-5, with a possible D match to TRBD2 (6 bases). V was clipped by 0 bases and J by 0 bases, with 11 bases between them. Germline loops: CDR1 LGHNA, CDR2 YNFKEQ. The CDR3 runs 16 residues. The CDR3 spells CASSQEVLAYQETQYF. CDR3 DNA sequence: TGTGCCAGCAGCCAAGAGGTCCTAGCGTACCAAGAGACCCAGTACTTC.